Presented here are 24 T cell receptor beta chains from one specimen sequenced in a study of blood T cell repertoires in COVID-19. Sequenced by immunoSEQ multiplex PCR; TCRdb stores in-frame clones only, minus some. The repertoire holds 270,000 or so clones, roughly 91% seen once, with roughly 11% in the top ten. Sequenced input: peripheral blood. Every receptor here comes from a woman in her 30s with COVID-19, enrolled during active disease.

The chain carries TRBV10-2 and TRBJ1-1, with 8 bases aligning to TRBD1. The germline gives CDR1 WSHSY, CDR2 SAAADI. Unmatched junction bases numbered 6, after V lost 6 bases and J lost 0 bases. The CDR3 extends over 15 amino acids. Here the CDR3 reads CASREDRGLNTEAFF. The CDR3 coding sequence is TGCGCCAGCAGGGAAGACAGGGGCCTGAACACTGAAGCTTTCTTT.

This sequence joins TRBV29-1 and TRBJ2-7; tentative D call: TRBD2 (5 bases). Germline CDR1 is SQVTM and CDR2 is ANQGSEA. Trimming took 0 bases from V and 3 from J, leaving 9 bases between them. The CDR3 covers 13 residues. The CDR3 is CSVEDTRGYEQYF. The DNA for the CDR3 is TGCAGCGTTGAAGACACCCGGGGCTACGAGCAGTACTTC.

The rearrangement joins TRBV21-1 to TRBJ1-4; the table's TRBD1 call for D was not verified on the DNA. TRBV21-1 constitutes a pseudogene. The CDR3 loop spans 14 amino acids. The CDR3 coding sequence is TGTGCCAGTATCTACAGGCTAAAGAATGAAAAACTGTTTTTT. It yields the protein CASIYRLKNEKLFF.

This sequence joins TRBV28 and TRBJ2-5; no definite D call. Germline-derived CDR1 and CDR2 are MDHEN and SYDVKM. The CDR3 spans 13 residues. V lost 2 bases, J lost 2 bases, and 6 bases lay in between. The CDR3 nucleotides read TGTGCCAGCAGTTTAGGGCTGCAAGAGACCCAGTACTTC. This encodes CASSLGLQETQYF.

The chain uses TRBV27 and TRBJ2-7; D perhaps matches TRBD2 (5 bases). The CDR3 sequence is 14 residues long. Trimming left V 5 bases short and J 7 bases short, with 18 bases between. Germline CDR1 is MNHEY and CDR2 is SMNVEV (reference sequence). This CDR3 is CASSAYPTNGEQYF. In DNA, the CDR3 is TGTGCCAGCAGTGCCTACCCGACTAACGGGGAGCAGTACTTC.

This clone was detected only once. The gene calls are TRBV18 and TRBJ1-2; D gene ambiguous. Germline V gene data show CDR1 as KGHSH and CDR2 as LQKENI. This CDR3 has 15 residues. V dropped 4 bases and J dropped 4 bases, with 16 bases sitting between them. The CDR3 loop is CASSQSDGNVYGYTF. CDR3 DNA: TGTGCCAGCTCACAAAGCGACGGGAATGTCTATGGCTACACCTTC.

This chain joins TRBV27 and TRBJ2-5, with D possibly TRBD2 on 6 matching bases. The germline CDR1 and CDR2 sequences are MNHEY and SMNVEV (reference sequence). Deletions cut 3 bases from V and 2 bases from J, with 7 bases between. This CDR3 has 13 residues. The CDR3 reads CASSFRGQETQYF. As DNA, the CDR3 is TGTGCCAGCAGTTTTCGGGGGCAAGAGACCCAGTACTTC.

The V gene is TRBV30, the J gene TRBJ2-1, with unresolved D. Germline V gene sequence: CDR1 GTSNPN, CDR2 SVGIG (reference sequence). Trimming left V 0 bases short and J 6 bases short, with 18 bases between. The CDR3 sequence is 16 residues long. The CDR3 nucleotides are TGTGCCTGGAGTGTGCAGCGCGCCACAAACTGCAATGAGCAGTTCTTC. This sequence encodes CAWSVQRATNCNEQFF.

The chain has TRBV28 and TRBJ1-2; possibly TRBD1 for D (5 bases). Germline lookup yields CDR1 MDHEN and CDR2 SYDVKM. The CDR3 sequence is 15 residues long. V lost 3 bases, J lost 4 bases, and 15 bases lay in between. The CDR3 nucleotides are TGTGCCAGCAGTTTTTACCACGGGGGTGGCTATGGCTACACCTTC. Its protein is CASSFYHGGGYGYTF.

The chain links TRBV5-1 to TRBJ2-5, with TRBD1 as a possible D gene (6 bases). V was shortened by 2 bases and J by 5 bases, with 19 bases between the two germline ends. The germline gives CDR1 SGHRS, CDR2 YFSETQ. The CDR3 consists of 16 residues. The DNA for the CDR3 is TGCGCCAGCAGCTTAGGACCGCAAAGAGGGGGTGAGACCCAGTACTTC. It translates to CASSLGPQRGGETQYF.

V and J are TRBV27 and TRBJ1-1; D ambiguous. Trimming removed 6 bases from V and 5 bases from J, with 19 bases in between. The CDR3 totals 15 residues. CDR1 is MNHEY and CDR2 is SMNVEV in the germline V gene (reference sequence). CDR3 protein: CASSPSSLGGTEAFF. The CDR3, as DNA: TGTGCCAGCAGCCCTAGTAGCCTCGGAGGGACTGAAGCTTTCTTT.

The chain couples TRBV27 to TRBJ1-2, with 9 bases identical to TRBD1. The CDR3 spans 16 residues. Germline V gene sequence: CDR1 MNHEY, CDR2 SMNVEV (reference sequence). J gave up 8 bases and V 4 bases, and 14 bases lay outside the gene matches. For the CDR3, the DNA is TGTGCCAGCAGTTCCAAGCCGGGACAGGGACTCGGCGGCTACACCTTC. It is translated as CASSSKPGQGLGGYTF.

This clone was observed a single time. The chain links TRBV12-3 or TRBV12-4 to TRBJ2-3; no definite D call. The CDR3 is 13 amino acids. With 3 bases removed from V and 2 bases from J, the gap between germline ends came to 6 bases. In DNA, the CDR3 is TGTGCCAGCAGTTTCCCAATCACAGATACGCAGTATTTT. It codes for CASSFPITDTQYF.

Only a few counts were recorded for this clone. This chain joins TRBV28 and TRBJ2-7; D is perhaps TRBD2 (6 bases). The germline gives CDR1 MDHEN, CDR2 SYDVKM. V lost 8 bases and J lost 1, with 15 bases in between. The CDR3 runs to 14 residues. The CDR3 here is CASGHGDSSYEQYF. The CDR3 nucleotides read TGTGCCAGCGGACATGGGGACTCATCCTACGAGCAGTACTTC.

J is TRBJ1-2 and V is TRBV4-1; D is undetermined. V lost 0 bases to trimming and J lost 8 bases, with 10 bases between them. CDR1 MGHRA and CDR2 YSYEKL come from the germline V gene. CDR3 length: 13 amino acids. The CDR3 loop is CASSQERASGYTF. CDR3 in DNA: TGCGCCAGCAGCCAAGAGCGGGCGTCGGGCTACACCTTC.

The genes are TRBV28 and TRBJ2-7; 11 positions agree with TRBD1. V shed 6 bases and J 5 bases; nucleotides not matched to a gene: 9. Germline V CDR1 and CDR2: MDHEN, SYDVKM. The CDR3 is 15 amino acids. This chain's CDR3 is CASRCRDRGDHEQYF. Written as DNA, the CDR3 is TGTGCCAGCAGATGCCGGGACAGGGGGGACCACGAGCAGTACTTC.

The chain links TRBV2 to TRBJ2-5; TRBD1 might be the D (5 bases). CDR1 and CDR2 from the germline V gene are SNHLY and FYNNEI. The CDR3 is 12 residues long. Trimming removed 1 base from V and 5 bases from J, with 5 bases in between. The CDR3 reads CASSEEGETQYF. The CDR3 bases are TGTGCCAGCAGTGAAGAGGGGGAGACCCAGTACTTC.

The chain has TRBV27 and TRBJ2-5; tentative D call: TRBD2 (6 bases). CDR1 MNHEY and CDR2 SMNVEV come from the germline V gene (reference sequence). This CDR3 is built from 12 residues. V lost 3 bases and J 5 bases, leaving 7 bases between the germline ends. Here the CDR3 reads CASSFGGETQYF. The CDR3 DNA follows: TGTGCCAGCAGTTTTGGGGGGGAGACCCAGTACTTC.

J is TRBJ2-7 and V is TRBV5-6; the match to TRBD1 covers 7 bases. CDR1 is SGHDT, CDR2 YYEEEE, per germline. The J segment lost 6 bases and the V segment lost 3 bases, leaving 3 bases of the junction unmatched. This CDR3 spans 12 amino acids. CDR3 sequence: CASSWDSGEQYF. Here the CDR3 DNA reads TGTGCCAGCAGCTGGGACAGTGGCGAGCAGTACTTC.

This chain links TRBV29-1 with TRBJ2-7; maybe TRBD2 (5 bases). The V end lost 0 bases, the J end lost 2 bases, and 11 bases lay between the germline ends. Germline V lookup: CDR1 SQVTM, CDR2 ANQGSEA. This CDR3 region has 14 residues. This chain's CDR3 is CSVEDPAVAYEQYF. CDR3 sequence (DNA): TGCAGCGTTGAAGATCCAGCGGTGGCCTACGAGCAGTACTTC.

In regard to this clone: The sample holds other DNA sequences that translate to the same CDR3. V usage is TRBV5-1 and J usage is TRBJ1-5; TRBD1 matches at 7 bases. V was pared by 0 bases and J by 5 bases, with 2 bases of the junction left unmatched. Per germline, CDR1 SGHRS and CDR2 YFSETQ. The CDR3 contains 14 residues. The DNA for the CDR3 is TGCGCCAGCAGCTTGGGACAGGGAGATCAGCCCCAGCATTTT. Its translation is CASSLGQGDQPQHF.

V gene TRBV3-1 (or the pseudogene TRBV3-2) combines with J gene TRBJ1-2; a possible D gene is TRBD1 (5 bases). Trimming removed 4 bases at V and 3 bases at J, with 9 bases between. CDR3 length: 13 amino acids. Germline CDR1 is LGHDT and CDR2 is YNNKEL (reference sequence). Written as DNA, the CDR3 is TGTGCCAGCAGCCCCGGGGGAGACTATGGCTACACCTTC. It specifies CASSPGGDYGYTF.

J is TRBJ2-7 and V is TRBV6-1; possibly TRBD2 for D (5 bases). CDR3 size: 15 residues. Germline V gene sequence: CDR1 MNHNS, CDR2 SASEGT. Trimming took off 1 base at V and 0 bases at J, with 10 bases between the two ends. The CDR3: CASSEGPGNSYEQYF. The CDR3 DNA follows: TGTGCCAGCAGTGAAGGTCCGGGGAACTCCTACGAGCAGTACTTC.

The chain uses TRBV19 and TRBJ2-5; weak D call: TRBD2 (5 bases). Trimming removed 6 bases at V and 1 base at J, with 9 bases between. The CDR3 has 13 residues. Germline values: CDR1 LNHDA, CDR2 SQIVND (reference sequence). The CDR3 here is CASRRTGQETQYF. The DNA for the CDR3 is TGTGCCAGTAGAAGGACTGGCCAAGAGACCCAGTACTTC.